Following are 32 T cell receptor beta chains from one sample sequenced in a study of blood T cell repertoires in COVID-19. Using immunoSEQ multiplex PCR, the repertoire was profiled, and TCRdb retains in-frame clones only, with some absent. Here the sample spans roughly 63,000 clones, roughly nine tenths being singletons. The sequencing input was peripheral blood. Source of these receptors: a middle-aged man with active COVID-19.

The genes are TRBV5-1 and TRBJ1-2; D unclear. The V gene lost 0 bases and the J gene lost 10 bases, with 13 bases spanning the gap. The V gene's germline CDR1 is SGHRS and CDR2 YFSETQ. The CDR3 contains 13 residues. CDR3 DNA: TGCGCCAGCAGCTTGGACAGTAATGGCGCCTACACCTTC. It translates to CASSLDSNGAYTF.

The chain is built from TRBV2 and TRBJ1-2, with a possible D match to TRBD1 (6 bases). CDR1 is SNHLY and CDR2 is FYNNEI in the germline V gene. V was trimmed by 6 bases and J by 0 bases, leaving 14 bases between them. There are 15 residues in the CDR3. CDR3 in amino acids: CASRERDTSNYGYTF. CDR3 DNA sequence: TGTGCCAGCAGGGAACGGGACACCTCTAACTATGGCTACACCTTC.

The chain employs TRBV7-7 and TRBJ2-1; TRBD2 aligns across 11 bases. The V gene's germline CDR1 is SSHAT and CDR2 FNYEAQ (reference sequence). The CDR3 has 17 residues. Germline trimming cut 5 bases from V and 5 bases from J; bases unmatched to any gene: 11. In nucleotides, the CDR3 is TGTGCCAGCAGCCAAGATAGCGGGGGGGCGAATAACAATGAGCAGTTCTTC. The encoded protein is CASSQDSGGANNNEQFF.

This clone was observed a few times. The genes are TRBV21-1 and TRBJ1-4. TRBV21-1 is noted as a pseudogene. The CDR3 length is 12 residues. The CDR3 spells CASSNRRGRLFF. The CDR3 DNA follows: TGTGCCAGCAGCAATCGGCGGGGTAGACTGTTTTTT.

The chain carries TRBV14 and TRBJ2-6, with unresolved D. V lost 2 bases to trimming and J lost 2 bases, with 10 bases between them. CDR3 length equals 16 residues. Germline V gene lookup returns CDR1 SGHDN and CDR2 FVKESK. The CDR3 DNA follows: TGTGCCAGCAGCCAAATACATCGGGCTGGGGCCAACGTCCTGACTTTC. Encoded protein: CASSQIHRAGANVLTF.

The chain combines TRBV7-2 with TRBJ1-3; no firm D call. Per germline, CDR1 SGHTA and CDR2 FQGNSA. V was trimmed by 2 bases and J by 3 bases, leaving 8 bases between them. The CDR3 runs to 14 residues. The DNA of the CDR3 is TGTGCCAGCAGCTTATACGGTATTGGAAACACCATATATTTT. Its translation: CASSLYGIGNTIYF.

V gene TRBV4-1 combines with J gene TRBJ1-4; possible D gene TRBD1, 5 bases. V was clipped by 1 base and J by 17 bases, with 17 bases between them. The CDR3 contains 13 residues. Germline V gene sequence: CDR1 MGHRA, CDR2 YSYEKL. The CDR3 here is CASSQVPDSIGFF. For the CDR3, the DNA is TGCGCCAGCAGCCAAGTACCCGACAGCATCGGTTTTTTT.

This rearrangement joins TRBV19 to TRBJ1-4; tentatively, D is TRBD1 (5 bases). In germline, CDR1 is LNHDA, CDR2 SQIVND (reference sequence). Trimming took 4 bases from V and 5 from J, leaving 14 bases between them. The CDR3 runs to 15 residues. The CDR3 region has the DNA TGTGCCAGTAGTACAGTGTGGGGCCCGAATGAAAAACTGTTTTTT. Its translation is CASSTVWGPNEKLFF.

The CDR3 DNA follows: TGTGCCAGCAGTTACTCGGGGCTGCGTAACTATGGCTACACCTTC. This sequence encodes CASSYSGLRNYGYTF. V and J are TRBV6-5 and TRBJ1-2; D may be TRBD1 (5 bases). This CDR3 region has 15 residues. CDR1 and CDR2 from the germline V gene are MNHEY and SVGAGI. Trimming pared 0 bases from V and 1 base from J, leaving 9 bases between.

The sample holds a few counts of this clone. The chain uses TRBV5-1 and TRBJ2-7; maybe TRBD2 (6 bases). The CDR3 is 14 amino acids. Deletions cut 4 bases from V and 1 base from J, with 12 bases between. From germline, CDR1 is SGHRS and CDR2 YFSETQ. The CDR3 sequence is CASSPNGGSYEQYF. The CDR3 region has the DNA TGCGCCAGCAGCCCAAACGGGGGTTCCTACGAGCAGTACTTC.

This rearrangement joins TRBV7-2 to TRBJ2-2, with no clear D. This CDR3 is built from 15 residues. V lost 5 bases, J lost 0 bases, and 10 bases lay in between. The germline gives CDR1 SGHTA, CDR2 FQGNSA. CDR3 loop: CASSPQQSNTGELFF. The CDR3 DNA reads as TGTGCCAGCAGCCCCCAACAGTCGAACACCGGGGAGCTGTTTTTT.

The count of this clone is one. The rearrangement uses TRBV27 and TRBJ1-1; perhaps TRBD1 as D (5 bases). V was cut by 8 bases and J by 5 bases, with 15 bases left in between. From germline, CDR1 is MNHEY and CDR2 SMNVEV (reference sequence). This CDR3 region has 13 residues. The chain's CDR3 is CASSWGGRTEAFF. For the CDR3, the DNA is TGTGCCAGCTCCTGGGGGGGGAGGACTGAAGCTTTCTTT.

The J gene is TRBJ2-7, the V gene TRBV18, with D possibly being TRBD1 (6 bases). Germline CDR1 is KGHSH and CDR2 is LQKENI. The V gene lost 4 bases and the J gene lost 2 bases, with 15 bases spanning the gap. The CDR3 covers 15 residues. The DNA for the CDR3 is TGTGCCAGCTCACGTGAGACAGGAGCTACCTACGAGCAGTACTTC. Amino acids: CASSRETGATYEQYF.

The chain recombines TRBV2 with TRBJ1-1; no clear D. V lost 10 bases to trimming and J lost 11 bases, with 29 bases between them. Germline loops: CDR1 SNHLY, CDR2 FYNNEI. The length of the CDR3 is 15 residues. CDR3 residues: CATTKPDLLPGGAFF. Written as DNA, the CDR3 is TGTGCCACCACGAAACCGGATCTACTCCCCGGCGGGGCTTTCTTT.

This clone was seen only once. The chain is built from TRBV15 and TRBJ1-1, with 7 bases aligning to TRBD1. CDR1 is LNHNV, CDR2 YYDKDF, per germline (reference sequence). V shed 2 bases and J 4 bases; nucleotides not matched to a gene: 7. The CDR3 loop spans 15 amino acids. The CDR3 is CATSRLTGVSTEAFF. The CDR3 DNA reads TGTGCCACCAGCAGACTAACAGGGGTGAGCACTGAAGCTTTCTTT.

The V and J genes are TRBV7-9 and TRBJ1-6, with D perhaps TRBD1 (5 bases). There are 15 residues in the CDR3. CDR1 and CDR2 from the germline V gene are SEHNR and FQNEAQ (reference sequence). The V end lost 5 bases, the J end lost 3 bases, and 11 bases lay between the germline ends. The CDR3 region is CASSLVRDYNSPLHF. CDR3 nucleotides: TGTGCCAGCAGCCTAGTCAGGGACTATAATTCACCCCTCCACTTT.

The gene calls are TRBV6-2 or TRBV6-3 and TRBJ2-3, with a weak D call TRBD2 (7 bases). V was pared by 2 bases and J by 3 bases, with 12 bases between. Germline CDR1 and CDR2: MNHEY and SVGEGT. This CDR3 comprises 15 residues. In DNA, the CDR3 is TGTGCCAGCAGTTACCAGGGGAGGGGGACAGATACGCAGTATTTT. Translating gives CASSYQGRGTDTQYF.

The chain couples TRBV5-1 to TRBJ2-2; no clear D. The CDR3 consists of 15 residues. Germline CDR1 reads SGHRS; CDR2 reads YFSETQ. The V and J ends lost 1 base and 2 bases respectively, with 9 bases between them. The CDR3 reads CASSLYGDNTGELFF. CDR3 bases: TGCGCCAGCAGCTTGTACGGAGATAACACCGGGGAGCTGTTTTTT.

The J gene is TRBJ1-6, the V gene TRBV5-1; TRBD1 matches at 7 bases. The germline gives CDR1 SGHRS, CDR2 YFSETQ. V shed 5 bases, J shed 0 bases, and the junction held 8 bases outside the gene matches. This CDR3 region has 17 residues. This CDR3 reads CASRTLQGGSYNSPLHF. The DNA of the CDR3 is TGCGCCAGCAGGACCCTGCAGGGGGGCTCCTATAATTCACCCCTCCACTTT.

This clone appeared a single time. CDR3 in DNA: TGTGCCAGTAGTATCATCGGACAGGGGGCGCAGGAAGCTTTCTTT. Protein: CASSIIGQGAQEAFF. The gene calls are TRBV19 and TRBJ1-1; 11 bases align to TRBD1. Germline loops: CDR1 LNHDA, CDR2 SQIVND (reference sequence). The CDR3 is made up of 15 amino acids. V shed 3 bases, J shed 8 bases, and the junction held 8 bases outside the gene matches.

The CDR3 loop is CASSLAGVKTDTQYF. The CDR3 DNA reads TGCGCCAGCAGCTTGGCCGGGGTTAAAACAGATACGCAGTATTTT. J is TRBJ2-3 and V is TRBV5-1, with TRBD2 as a possible D gene (5 bases). From germline, CDR1 is SGHRS and CDR2 YFSETQ. Trimming shortened V by 0 bases and J by 3 bases, and 11 bases separated the two germline ends. There are 15 residues in the CDR3.

This rearrangement joins TRBV5-5 to TRBJ2-7, with 7 bases aligning to TRBD1. Unmatched junction bases numbered 10, after V lost 1 base and J lost 9 bases. CDR1 and CDR2 (germline): SGHKS, YYEKEE (reference sequence). CDR3 length: 14 residues. In DNA, the CDR3 is TGTGCCAGCAGCTTGACCCCGGGACAGCTTGGGCAGTACTTC. This sequence encodes CASSLTPGQLGQYF.

V usage is TRBV6-1 and J usage is TRBJ1-5; 7 bases match TRBD1. Germline CDR1 MNHNS, CDR2 SASEGT. Losses at the gene ends were 3 bases for V and 0 bases for J; bases not matched to a gene: 11. CDR3 length equals 18 residues. The CDR3 region has the DNA TGTGCCAGCAGTGATAAGGGGGCCTACTCTTATAGCAATCAGCCCCAGCATTTT. This gives the protein CASSDKGAYSYSNQPQHF.

This chain joins TRBV11-2 and TRBJ1-3; D unclear. V was trimmed by 1 base and J by 0 bases, leaving 13 bases between them. Per germline, CDR1 SGHAT and CDR2 FQNNGV. The CDR3 runs 17 residues. CDR3 in amino acids: CASSLGGGPSSGNTIYF. CDR3 sequence (DNA): TGTGCCAGCAGCTTAGGTGGAGGTCCCTCCTCTGGAAACACCATATATTTT. Full variable domain (remainder filled in from reference TRBV11-2 and TRBJ1-3): EAGVAQSPRYKIIEKRQSVAFWCNPISGHATLYWYQQILGQGPKLLIQFQNNGVVDDSQLPKDRFSAERLKGVDSTLKIQPAKLEDSAVYLCASSLGGGPSSGNTIYFGEGSWLTVV.

CDR3 sequence (DNA): TGTGCCAGCTCGCCGGCAGCGGGCAGTACCTACGAGCAGTACTTC. This sequence encodes CASSPAAGSTYEQYF. This chain links TRBV18 with TRBJ2-7, with a tentative D call TRBD2 (6 bases). CDR1 is KGHSH, CDR2 LQKENI, per germline. The V end lost 6 bases, the J end lost 2 bases, and 17 bases lay between the germline ends. CDR3 length: 15 residues.

The chain couples TRBV5-6 to TRBJ2-2; 7 bases line up with TRBD2. This CDR3 comprises 13 residues. Germline CDR1 SGHDT, CDR2 YYEEEE. V dropped 3 bases and J dropped 7; count of bases not matched to a gene: 3. The CDR3 loop reads CASSSAGVGELFF. The CDR3 DNA sequence: TGTGCCAGCAGCTCTGCGGGGGTCGGGGAGCTGTTTTTT.

The chain links TRBV7-9 to TRBJ2-1; TRBD2 agrees at 8 bases. Germline V CDR1 and CDR2: SEHNR, FQNEAQ (reference sequence). V gave up 6 bases and J gave up 6 bases; unmatched junction bases: 13. The CDR3 has 16 amino acids. The CDR3 is CASSNVGRGGVNEQFF. Here the CDR3 DNA reads TGTGCCAGCAGTAACGTAGGTCGGGGGGGCGTCAATGAGCAGTTCTTC.

The chain has TRBV9 and TRBJ2-1; D is perhaps TRBD2 (5 bases). Germline V CDR1 and CDR2: SGDLS, YYNGEE. Trimming stripped 3 bases from V and 6 bases from J, with 7 bases between. This CDR3 has 12 residues. The CDR3 region has the DNA TGTGCCAGCAGCGGCCGGGGCAATGAGCAGTTCTTC. Translation: CASSGRGNEQFF. The full variable domain, rest sourced from reference TRBV9 and TRBJ2-1, is DSGVTQTPKHLITATGQRVTLRCSPRSGDLSVYWYQQSLDQGLQFLIQYYNGEERAKGNILERFSAQQFPDLHSELNLSSLELGDSALYFCASSGRGNEQFFGPGTRLTVL.

This rearrangement joins TRBV11-2 to TRBJ1-1; D is perhaps TRBD1 (5 bases). The CDR3 consists of 14 residues. From germline, CDR1 is SGHAT and CDR2 FQNNGV. Trimming stripped 0 bases from V and 3 bases from J, with 8 bases between. The CDR3 DNA sequence: TGTGCCAGCAGCTTAGATTTCAGGGACACTGAAGCTTTCTTT. It specifies CASSLDFRDTEAFF.

This clone appeared a single time. In nucleotides, the CDR3 is TGCGCCAGCAGGGGGACAGGAGGCGCAACTAATGAAAAACTGTTTTTT. This encodes CASRGTGGATNEKLFF. The chain combines TRBV10-2 with TRBJ1-4, with TRBD1 identical over 8 bases. This CDR3 is 16 amino acids long. CDR1 is WSHSY and CDR2 is SAAADI in the germline V gene. Trimming took 6 bases from V and 0 from J; bases not matched to a gene: 6.

J is TRBJ2-7 and V is TRBV6-5; weak D call: TRBD1 (5 bases). The CDR3 runs to 14 residues. Trimming left V 6 bases short and J 7 bases short, with 19 bases between. CDR1 MNHEY and CDR2 SVGAGI come from the germline V gene. The CDR3 nucleotides read TGTGCCAGCAGGGCATCACAGGCCTTCAGGGAGCAGTACTTC. Protein: CASRASQAFREQYF.

The chain carries TRBV7-9 and TRBJ2-7; 8 bases align to TRBD1. Germline values: CDR1 SEHNR, CDR2 FQNEAQ (reference sequence). V lost 3 bases and J lost 5; bases outside the gene matches: 6. The CDR3 spans 14 residues. CDR3 in amino acids: CASSLTQGANEQYF. Here the CDR3 DNA reads TGTGCCAGCAGCTTGACCCAGGGGGCTAACGAGCAGTACTTC.